Each of the 19 T cell receptor beta chains below was sequenced from the same sample in a study of shared T cell receptors in the human thymus. Profiled with immunoSEQ multiplex PCR; TCRdb holds only in-frame clones, not every one. The sample has hundreds of thousands of clones; more than 75% are singletons. These data also formed part of another study, on human thymus T cells.

Sequencing input: thymocytes. These receptors originate from a boy under two years old with a congenital heart defect.

This clone was picked up one time. The V call is TRBV27, the J call TRBJ1-5; 9 bases agree with TRBD1. The CDR3 extends over 16 amino acids. J gave up 2 bases and V 4 bases, and 6 bases lay outside the gene matches. CDR1 and CDR2 from the germline V gene are MNHEY and SMNVEV (reference sequence). DNA of the CDR3: TGTGCCAGCAGTTCCGGCCGGACAGGGGGCAATCAGCCCCAGCATTTT. Its protein product is CASSSGRTGGNQPQHF.

This clone was counted between two and nine times. The CDR3 sequence is CASSSPPTDRASYTDTQYF. For the CDR3, the DNA is TGTGCCAGCAGCTCACCTCCGACCGACAGGGCGAGTTACACAGATACGCAGTATTTT. The V call is TRBV7-2, the J call TRBJ2-3, with TRBD1 matching over 7 bases. CDR1 and CDR2 from the germline V gene are SGHTA and FQGNSA. There are 19 residues in the CDR3. Trimming took 4 bases from V and 2 from J; bases not matched to a gene: 18.

The V call is TRBV7-2, the J call TRBJ2-2; TRBD2 agrees at 12 bases. CDR3 length: 17 residues. V was clipped by 3 bases and J by 1 base; unmatched bases: 3. Germline loops: CDR1 SGHTA, CDR2 FQGNSA. The CDR3 DNA is TGTGCCAGCAGCTTGGGACTAGCGGGTTGGAACACCGGGGAGCTGTTTTTT. Its protein is CASSLGLAGWNTGELFF.

This chain's CDR3 is CASSQWRQGATENQPQHF. The CDR3 DNA is TGCGCCAGCAGTCAATGGCGGCAGGGGGCGACTGAGAATCAGCCCCAGCATTTT. This sequence joins TRBV23-1 and TRBJ1-5, with 8 bases fitting TRBD1. TRBV23-1 is designated an ORF whose function remains uncertain. Unmatched junction bases numbered 12, after V lost 1 base and J lost 4 bases. This CDR3 contains 18 residues.

This clone was found once. This chain links TRBV11-2 with TRBJ2-7; TRBD2 matches 11 bases. The ends lost 8 bases at V and 5 bases at J; junction bases unmatched: 8. This CDR3 region has 14 residues. Germline V gives CDR1 SGHAT, CDR2 FQNNGV. The CDR3 region has the DNA TGTGCCAGCGATATAGCGGGAGGGCGCGACGAGCAGTACTTC. As protein: CASDIAGGRDEQYF.

The chain carries TRBV19 and TRBJ2-2; possible D gene TRBD1, 6 bases. V lost 7 bases to trimming and J lost 4 bases, with 22 bases between them. Germline V lookup: CDR1 LNHDA, CDR2 SQIVND (reference sequence). The CDR3 extends over 17 amino acids. CDR3 amino acids: CASNGPPRGAVTGELFF. The CDR3 DNA follows: TGTGCCAGTAACGGCCCACCCAGGGGAGCGGTCACCGGGGAGCTGTTTTTT.

In its sample, this clone was seen a few times. The CDR3 protein is CASSEENGTGGMNTGELFF. The CDR3 coding sequence is TGTGCCAGCAGTGAAGAAAACGGGACAGGGGGAATGAACACCGGGGAGCTGTTTTTT. The genes are TRBV6-1 and TRBJ2-2; 11 nucleotides match TRBD1. Germline loops: CDR1 MNHNS, CDR2 SASEGT. J gave up 1 base and V 1 base, and 8 bases lay outside the gene matches. The CDR3 is 19 amino acids.

The chain joins TRBV7-9 to TRBJ2-3, with 10 bases that match TRBD1. With V trimmed by 5 bases and J by 8 bases, 7 bases remained unmatched. The germline V gene encodes CDR1 SEHNR and CDR2 FQNEAQ (reference sequence). The CDR3 is 14 amino acids. The CDR3 region has the DNA TGTGCCAGCAGCGCGACAGGGGGCGTCCCTACGCAGTATTTT. Amino acid sequence: CASSATGGVPTQYF.

V and J are TRBV5-6 and TRBJ1-4, with 8 positions matching TRBD1. CDR1 is SGHDT and CDR2 is YYEEEE in the germline V gene. V shed 4 bases, J shed 5 bases, and the junction held 13 bases outside the gene matches. CDR3 length: 17 amino acids. The CDR3: CASSKNITGGGNEKLFF. The DNA of the CDR3 is TGTGCCAGCAGCAAAAACATTACAGGGGGGGGGAATGAAAAACTGTTTTTT.

The chain joins TRBV4-1 to TRBJ1-2; D unresolved. Germline V gives CDR1 MGHRA, CDR2 YSYEKL. V was cut by 0 bases and J by 12 bases, with 11 bases left in between. CDR3 size: 12 residues. The CDR3 coding sequence is TGCGCCAGCAGCCAAGATGGCAAGGCGGACACCTTC. This gives the protein CASSQDGKADTF.

The chain has TRBV4-2 and TRBJ2-7; TRBD1 matches 9 bases. Germline V gene sequence: CDR1 LGHNA, CDR2 YNFKEQ. CDR3 size: 16 residues. Germline trimming cut 0 bases from V and 5 bases from J; bases unmatched to any gene: 8. The CDR3 reads CASSQDLNRGHHEQYF. CDR3 nucleotide sequence: TGTGCCAGCAGCCAAGATCTAAACAGGGGGCACCACGAGCAGTACTTC.

This chain uses TRBV6-1 with TRBJ1-5, with D possibly matching TRBD1 (5 bases). There are 15 residues in the CDR3. V lost 2 bases to trimming and J lost 4 bases, with 12 bases between them. Germline CDR1 reads MNHNS; CDR2 reads SASEGT. CDR3 bases: TGTGCCAGCAGTGAACCCCCGAAGGGGAATCAGCCCCAGCATTTT. Its translation is CASSEPPKGNQPQHF.

The J gene is TRBJ2-5, the V gene TRBV5-1; 7 positions match TRBD1. Germline V CDR1 and CDR2: SGHRS, YFSETQ. This CDR3 has 16 residues. Germline trimming cut 7 bases from V and 1 base from J; bases unmatched to any gene: 13. CDR3 DNA: TGCGCCAGCGCATACAGGGGACGGGATAGCCAAGAGACCCAGTACTTC. This sequence encodes CASAYRGRDSQETQYF.

This clone was observed once. This sequence joins TRBV12-5 and TRBJ2-1, with a tentative D call TRBD1 (5 bases). Trimming removed 2 bases at V and 0 bases at J, with 17 bases between. This CDR3 has 18 residues. Germline-derived CDR1 and CDR2 are LGHNT and FRNRAP. In nucleotides, the CDR3 is TGTGCTAGTGGTTTGTCCCGACAGCTCCCTAGCTCCTACAATGAGCAGTTCTTC. Translation: CASGLSRQLPSSYNEQFF.

CDR3 sequence (DNA): TGTGCCAGCAGTTTCGGTAGGGGATGGAACACTGAAGCTTTCTTT. Translated: CASSFGRGWNTEAFF. The chain employs TRBV5-6 and TRBJ1-1, with a possible D match to TRBD1 (5 bases). In germline, CDR1 is SGHDT, CDR2 YYEEEE. V was shortened by 5 bases and J by 1 base, with 15 bases between the two germline ends. CDR3 length: 15 residues.

V and J are TRBV10-1 and TRBJ2-7; 8 bases are a match to TRBD1. The CDR3 is 14 amino acids. CDR1 is WNHNN, CDR2 SYGVQD, per germline (reference sequence). Trimming took 11 bases from V and 1 from J; bases not matched to a gene: 10. CDR3 sequence reads: CAAPRTGLSYEQYF. In nucleotides, the CDR3 is TGCGCCGCACCAAGGACAGGGCTATCCTACGAGCAGTACTTC.

The J gene is TRBJ1-2, the V gene TRBV4-1, with D possibly being TRBD1 (6 bases). CDR1 and CDR2 (germline): MGHRA, YSYEKL. Trimming cost V 7 bases and J 3 bases, with 18 bases left between them. The CDR3 contains 15 residues. CDR3 sequence reads: CASTRYRELDYGYTF. In nucleotides, the CDR3 is TGCGCCAGCACCAGATACAGGGAATTGGACTATGGCTACACCTTC.

The chain carries TRBV5-1 and TRBJ2-5; D may be TRBD1 (5 bases). This CDR3 comprises 14 residues. V gave up 1 base and J gave up 5 bases, with 12 bases separating them. Per the germline V gene, CDR1 is SGHRS and CDR2 is YFSETQ. DNA for the CDR3: TGCGCCAGCAGCTTGTCGGACACAAGGGAGACCCAGTACTTC. As protein: CASSLSDTRETQYF.

The chain employs TRBV6-4 and TRBJ2-7; 9 bases match TRBD2. J was trimmed by 2 bases and V by 2 bases; bases with no gene match: 4. This CDR3 spans 15 amino acids. CDR1 MRHNA and CDR2 SNTAGT come from the germline V gene. Here the CDR3 DNA reads TGTGCCAGCAGTGACGAGGCGGGAGGGCCCTACGAGCAGTACTTC. Its translation: CASSDEAGGPYEQYF.